This TCR beta chain was sequenced in a study of T cell responses to AZD1222 COVID-19 vaccine. Notes on the study in general: The donor group comprised mostly white British people and more females; the analysis possibly underestimated clonal diversity. No day 14 peak samples; only post-peak repertoires were characterized. Once two AZD1222 doses were given, Spike-specific TCR breadth and depth went up. Epitopes outside B.1.351 and B.1.1.7 mutated regions reportedly drew nearly half of spike TCRs.

For this clone: As yet, its antigen is unknown.

Sequencing was performed with immunoSEQ multiplex PCR; in TCRdb, only in-frame clones are kept and a portion is missing. The sample holds about 150,000 clones, 80% to 95% seen once. Germline CDR1 and CDR2: MNHEY and SVGAGI. The V gene end was trimmed by 3 bases and the J gene end by 9 bases; junction bases not matched to a gene: 9. This CDR3 spans 14 amino acids. The source material was peripheral blood, sampled on day 0 of AZD1222 vaccination. The chain carries TRBV6-5 and TRBJ2-5; TRBD1 agrees at 8 bases. The TCR was taken from an adult in good health. In DNA, the CDR3 is TGTGCCAGCAGTTATACCGACAGGGGAGGTTCCCAGTACTTC. Its protein product is CASSYTDRGGSQYF.